This T cell receptor beta chain was identified in a study of kidney transplant recipient with SARS-CoV-2 infection. CDR3 length: 14 residues. CDR1 and CDR2 from the germline V gene are SEHNR and FQNEAQ (reference sequence). TCRdb itself ran the reads through MiXCR, one entry per CDR3 protein. Of roughly 250,000 distinct CDR3 sequences in the sample, under 30% were seen once. Points on this clonotype: A single base separates this from a much larger clone, so it may be a read error.

This TCR came from a young adult male patient who had COVID-19 and was a kidney transplant recipient. Some T cells may arise from the graft donor. This sample comprised a blood sample, obtained at baseline and between days 110 and 120 from a kidney transplant recipient. This chain joins TRBV7-9 and TRBJ2-4; tentative D call: TRBD1 (5 bases). The J call is in doubt because the DNA end fits TRBJ2-7 better. CDR3 sequence: CAGSLVRQGGEQYF. The CDR3 DNA sequence: TGTGCCGGCAGCTTAGTAAGGCAGGGTGGCGAGCAGTACTTC.